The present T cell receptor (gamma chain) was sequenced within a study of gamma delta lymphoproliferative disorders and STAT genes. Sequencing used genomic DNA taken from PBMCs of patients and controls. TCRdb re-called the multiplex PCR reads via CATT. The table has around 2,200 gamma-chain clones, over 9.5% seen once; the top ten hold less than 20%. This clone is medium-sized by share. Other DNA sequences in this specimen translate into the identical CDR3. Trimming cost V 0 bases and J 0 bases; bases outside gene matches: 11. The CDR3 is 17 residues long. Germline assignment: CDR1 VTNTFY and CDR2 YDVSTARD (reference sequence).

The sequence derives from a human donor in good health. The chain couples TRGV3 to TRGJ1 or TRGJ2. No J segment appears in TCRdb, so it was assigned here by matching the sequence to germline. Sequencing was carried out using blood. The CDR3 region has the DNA TGTGCCACCTGGGACAGGCCACTCGGAGGGAATTATTATAAGAAACTCTTT. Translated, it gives CATWDRPLGGNYYKKLF.